This T cell receptor (beta chain) was recovered during a study of cytomegalovirus exposure and HLA in healthy donors. Study-level points and caveats: Later examination showed HLA-associated TCR beta chains had greater clonal expansion than equally common others.

Donors had nominal health at sampling but likely had unrecorded immune exposures. This clone was counted only a few times. Antigen specificity is unknown. J lost 5 bases, V lost 6 bases, and 11 bases had no gene match. The CDR3 loop spans 15 amino acids. The V gene's germline CDR1 is MDHEN and CDR2 SYDVKM. Primers: 60 Vbeta forward and 13 Jbeta reverse. Method: immunoSEQ multiplex PCR; TCRdb's copy keeps in-frame clones and lacks some. The sample lists around 160,000 clones; roughly 70% were seen once. The sequence was obtained from a woman aged 35 to 49 in good health and CMV-seropositive. The chain links TRBV28 to TRBJ1-1, with 8 positions matching TRBD1. The specimen sequenced was PBMCs. DNA for the CDR3: TGTGCCAGCAGCCGGTACGGACAGGGCAAAACTGAAGCTTTCTTT. Translation: CASSRYGQGKTEAFF.